This T cell receptor beta chain came from a study of Graves' ophthalmopathy and Graves' hyperthyroidism. V lost 5 bases, J lost 10 bases, and 5 bases stayed unmatched. Germline CDR1 is MNHNS and CDR2 is SASEGT. CDR3 length equals 12 residues. For repertoire sequencing, the TCR beta CDR3 regions were amplified from RNA transcripts. Following a first-round RT-PCR that used HTBI primers, a second-round multiplex PCR was carried out. TCRdb called the multiplex PCR reads again in MiXCR, with one record for every CDR3 protein. The data hold fewer than 650,000 distinct CDR3 sequences, with 22% observed a single time.

The V and J genes are TRBV6-1 and TRBJ1-2, with 9 bases matching TRBD1. This receptor was taken from a woman aged 18-30 years with stable Graves' hyperthyroidism. Some clones in this sample may be carry-over from other donors' samples. Sequences were obtained from peripheral blood. CDR3 amino acids: CASSRDRAYYTF. The CDR3 DNA is TGTGCCAGCAGTCGGGACAGGGCCTACTACACCTTC.